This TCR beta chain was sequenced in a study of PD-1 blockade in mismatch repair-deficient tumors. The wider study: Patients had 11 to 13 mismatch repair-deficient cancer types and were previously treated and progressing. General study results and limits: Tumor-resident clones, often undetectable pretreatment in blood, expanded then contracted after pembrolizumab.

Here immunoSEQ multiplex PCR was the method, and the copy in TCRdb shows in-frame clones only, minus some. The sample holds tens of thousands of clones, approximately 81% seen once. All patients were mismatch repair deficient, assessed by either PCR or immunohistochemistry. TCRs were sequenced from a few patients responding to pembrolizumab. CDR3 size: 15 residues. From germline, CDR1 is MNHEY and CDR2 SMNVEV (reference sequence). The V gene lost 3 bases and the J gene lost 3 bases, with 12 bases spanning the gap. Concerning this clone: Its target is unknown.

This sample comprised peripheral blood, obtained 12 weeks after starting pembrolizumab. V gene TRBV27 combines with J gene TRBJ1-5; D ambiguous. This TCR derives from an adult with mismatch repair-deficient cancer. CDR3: CASSFGSGNNQPQHF. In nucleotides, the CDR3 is TGTGCCAGCAGTTTCGGTTCAGGAAACAATCAGCCCCAGCATTTT.